This T cell receptor beta chain was recovered during a study of cytomegalovirus exposure and HLA in healthy donors. TCRdb's copy holds only in-frame clones and misses some; the assay was immunoSEQ multiplex PCR. The data show some 260,000 clones, roughly 87% seen once. The germline V and J ends were trimmed by 0 bases and 4 bases, with 16 bases remaining between them. In germline, CDR1 is SGHDT, CDR2 YYEEEE. This CDR3 has 16 residues. To note about this clone: Its specificity is not known.

Regarding the study as a whole: In vitro data verified a few CMV-associated chains as specific for CMV antigens.

This sequence joins TRBV5-6 and TRBJ1-2; D is possibly TRBD1 (6 bases). The receptor comes from a man between 18 and 35 years old in good health and CMV-seropositive. The sample consisted of PBMCs. The CDR3 sequence: CASSLAPQGTPYGYTF. The CDR3, as DNA: TGTGCCAGCAGCTTGGCCCCCCAGGGGACGCCCTATGGCTACACCTTC.